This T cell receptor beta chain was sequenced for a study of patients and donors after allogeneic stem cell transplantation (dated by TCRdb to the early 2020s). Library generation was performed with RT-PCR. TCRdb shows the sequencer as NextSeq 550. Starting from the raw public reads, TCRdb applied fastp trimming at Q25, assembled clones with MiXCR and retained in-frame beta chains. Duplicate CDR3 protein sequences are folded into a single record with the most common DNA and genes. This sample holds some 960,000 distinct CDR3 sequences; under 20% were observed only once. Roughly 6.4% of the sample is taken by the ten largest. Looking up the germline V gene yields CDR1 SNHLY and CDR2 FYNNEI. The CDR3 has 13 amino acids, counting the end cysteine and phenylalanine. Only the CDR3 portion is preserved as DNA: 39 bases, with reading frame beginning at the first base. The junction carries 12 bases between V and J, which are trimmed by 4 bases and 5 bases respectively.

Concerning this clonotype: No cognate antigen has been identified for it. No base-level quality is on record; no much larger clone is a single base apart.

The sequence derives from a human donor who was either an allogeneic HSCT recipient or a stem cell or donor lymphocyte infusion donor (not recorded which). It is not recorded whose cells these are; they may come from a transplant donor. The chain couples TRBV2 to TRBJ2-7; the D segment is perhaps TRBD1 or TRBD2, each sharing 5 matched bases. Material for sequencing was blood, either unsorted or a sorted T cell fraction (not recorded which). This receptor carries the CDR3 CASSGGANNEQYF. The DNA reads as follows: TGTGCCAGCAGTGGAGGGGCGAATAACGAGCAGTACTTC.